This T cell receptor beta chain was documented in a study of human T cells and chemical hapten exposure. What the library attached to individual cDNA molecules were unique molecular identifiers. TCRdb fed the reads into MiXCR, producing one record per CDR3 protein. The sample contains about 120,000 distinct CDR3 sequences, 8.5% of which appear only once. The template was total RNA from unfractionated whole blood. This clonotype was picked up a small number of times. Trimming removed 11 bases from V and 1 base from J, with 11 bases in between. The CDR3 is 13 amino acids. Germline-derived CDR1 and CDR2 are LNHDA and SQIVND (reference sequence).

J is TRBJ2-2 and V is TRBV19; D remains ambiguous. Sequencing was performed on whole blood. The receptor comes from a human donor in good health. Some clones in this sample may be carry-over from other donors' samples. The CDR3, as DNA: TGTGCCGCGGAGCAGTTGAACACCGGGGAGCTGTTTTTT. Protein product: CAAEQLNTGELFF.